Below are 31 T cell receptor beta chains sequenced from a single sample in a study of shared clonotypes between healthy human individuals. Here immunoSEQ multiplex PCR was the method, and the copy in TCRdb shows in-frame clones only, minus some. The repertoire consists of some 800,000 clones, with around 93% occurring once and the leading ten covering around 24%. Selected positively for CCR7 and CD45RO-negative, naive CD8 cells excluded terminally differentiated effector memory CD45RA+ cells. Sequencing input: naive CD8+ T cells sorted from blood. The receptors here all came from a man aged 30-40 years in good health.

The chain is built from TRBV27 and TRBJ2-1; D not resolved. V was pared by 7 bases and J by 2 bases, with 15 bases between. This CDR3 comprises 15 residues. CDR1 is MNHEY, CDR2 SMNVEV, per germline (reference sequence). The DNA for the CDR3 is TGTGCCAGCACCGATCAGTCCTCTACCTACAATGAGCAGTTCTTC. This encodes CASTDQSSTYNEQFF.

The CDR3 DNA sequence: TGCAGCGTTGAAGCCTCCTCTGGAAACACCATATATTTT. Translation gives CSVEASSGNTIYF. This chain connects TRBV29-1 to TRBJ1-3; D not certain. Trimming removed 1 base from V and 0 bases from J, with 4 bases in between. Per the germline V gene, CDR1 is SQVTM and CDR2 is ANQGSEA. CDR3 length equals 13 residues. Complete variable domain (other parts from reference TRBV29-1 and TRBJ1-3): SAVISQKPSRDICQRGTSLTIQCQVDSQVTMMFWYRQQPGQSLTLIATANQGSEATYESGFVIDKFPISRPNLTFSTLTVSNMSPEDSSIYLCSVEASSGNTIYFGEGSWLTVV.

The rearrangement links TRBV4-1 to TRBJ2-7; 9 bases align to TRBD2. The CDR3 spans 15 residues. V lost 2 bases and J lost 3; bases outside the gene matches: 5. The germline CDR1 and CDR2 sequences are MGHRA and YSYEKL. The CDR3 sequence: CASSQLAGVNYEQYF. The CDR3 DNA reads as TGCGCCAGCAGCCAATTAGCGGGAGTGAACTACGAGCAGTACTTC.

The chain joins TRBV28 to TRBJ1-1, with a tentative D call TRBD1 (5 bases). This CDR3 comprises 13 residues. The germline CDR1 and CDR2 sequences are MDHEN and SYDVKM. V lost 8 bases and J lost 5, with 15 bases in between. This chain's CDR3 is CASSFVGATEAFF. The DNA of the CDR3 is TGTGCCAGCTCATTCGTCGGGGCAACTGAAGCTTTCTTT.

V usage is TRBV7-2 and J usage is TRBJ1-4; D is unclear. Germline V gene sequence: CDR1 SGHTA, CDR2 FQGNSA. Trimming removed 4 bases from V and 0 bases from J, with 6 bases in between. The CDR3 is made up of 14 amino acids. The CDR3 loop reads CASSWDATNEKLFF. As DNA, the CDR3 is TGTGCCAGCAGCTGGGATGCAACTAATGAAAAACTGTTTTTT.

The rearrangement uses TRBV7-9 and TRBJ2-7, with 11 positions matching TRBD2. The CDR3 is 17 amino acids. Germline CDR1 SEHNR, CDR2 FQNEAQ (reference sequence). Germline trimming cut 1 base from V and 2 bases from J; bases unmatched to any gene: 7. The CDR3 spells CASSLDPGLAVTYEQYF. The CDR3, as DNA: TGTGCCAGCAGCTTAGACCCGGGACTAGCGGTGACCTACGAGCAGTACTTC. The full variable domain, in which reference TRBV7-9 and TRBJ2-7 provide the parts outside the CDR3, is DTGVSQNPRHKITKRGQNVTFRCDPISEHNRLYWYRQTLGQGPEFLTYFQNEAQLEKSRLLSDRFSAERPKGSFSTLEIQRTEQGDSAMYLCASSLDPGLAVTYEQYFGPGTRLTVT.

The V gene is TRBV30, the J gene TRBJ2-3; tentatively, D is TRBD1 (5 bases). V was trimmed by 3 bases and J by 1 base, leaving 23 bases between them. Germline CDR1 GTSNPN, CDR2 SVGIG (reference sequence). The length of the CDR3 is 18 residues. This chain's CDR3 is CAWSPSLQDKRGTDTQYF. The CDR3 nucleotides are TGTGCCTGGAGCCCCTCACTTCAGGACAAACGGGGCACAGATACGCAGTATTTT.

This chain links TRBV28 with TRBJ2-7; possibly TRBD1 or TRBD2 for D (5 bases each). The length of the CDR3 is 15 residues. The V end lost 6 bases, the J end lost 3 bases, and 18 bases lay between the germline ends. Germline values: CDR1 MDHEN, CDR2 SYDVKM. The CDR3 protein is CASSYRGVRYYEQYF. In nucleotides, the CDR3 is TGTGCCAGCAGCTATAGAGGGGTCCGGTACTACGAGCAGTACTTC.

The chain employs TRBV2 and TRBJ2-6; 8 bases line up with TRBD1. V lost 6 bases to trimming and J lost 2 bases; unmatched junction nucleotides: 3. This CDR3 contains 15 residues. Per the germline V gene, CDR1 is SNHLY and CDR2 is FYNNEI. The CDR3 region has the DNA TGTGCCAGCAGCCGGACAGGGCCTGGGGCCAACGTCCTGACTTTC. It specifies CASSRTGPGANVLTF.

The V and J genes are TRBV30 and TRBJ2-1, with a weak D call TRBD1 (6 bases). Germline-derived CDR1 and CDR2 are GTSNPN and SVGIG (reference sequence). V shed 2 bases and J shed 6 bases, with 14 bases lying between them. The CDR3 consists of 14 residues. The CDR3 sequence: CAWSSGGAPNEQFF. CDR3 bases: TGTGCCTGGAGTAGTGGGGGCGCGCCCAATGAGCAGTTCTTC.

About this clone itself: The same CDR3 can be traced to other DNA sequences in this sample. The V and J genes are TRBV5-1 and TRBJ2-7; 10 bases match TRBD1. Germline values: CDR1 SGHRS, CDR2 YFSETQ. V gave up 3 bases and J gave up 3 bases; unmatched junction bases: 3. The CDR3 loop spans 14 amino acids. DNA of the CDR3: TGCGCCAGCAGCTCCCGGGACAGGGGCTACGAGCAGTACTTC. Protein sequence: CASSSRDRGYEQYF. Full variable domain (rest looked up from reference TRBV5-1 and TRBJ2-7): KAGVTQTPRYLIKTRGQQVTLSCSPISGHRSVSWYQQTPGQGLQFLFEYFSETQRNKGNFPGRFSGRQFSNSRSEMNVSTLELGDSALYLCASSSRDRGYEQYFGPGTRLTVT.

The chain links TRBV10-3 to TRBJ2-7; TRBD1 might be the D (6 bases). The CDR3 has 17 amino acids. The V gene lost 10 bases and the J gene lost 0 bases, with 25 bases spanning the gap. Germline V lookup: CDR1 ENHRY, CDR2 SYGVKD. The CDR3: CATWGPPRTELSYEQYF. The CDR3 coding sequence is TGTGCCACCTGGGGGCCGCCGCGGACGGAGCTCTCCTACGAGCAGTACTTC.

J is TRBJ2-1 and V is TRBV7-9; D remains unclear. CDR1 SEHNR and CDR2 FQNEAQ come from the germline V gene (reference sequence). This CDR3 has 12 amino acids. Between the trimmed V and J ends, which lost 4 bases and 7 bases, there was a span of 8 bases. The CDR3: CASSSLKNEQFF. The CDR3 DNA reads TGTGCCAGCAGCTCACTAAAAAATGAGCAGTTCTTC. The whole variable domain, remainder taken from reference TRBV7-9 and TRBJ2-1, is DTGVSQNPRHKITKRGQNVTFRCDPISEHNRLYWYRQTLGQGPEFLTYFQNEAQLEKSRLLSDRFSAERPKGSFSTLEIQRTEQGDSAMYLCASSSLKNEQFFGPGTRLTVL.

The chain couples TRBV14 to TRBJ2-1; no reliable D call. The CDR3 extends over 17 amino acids. The germline CDR1 and CDR2 sequences are SGHDN and FVKESK. The V end was cut by 1 base, the J end by 0 bases, with 13 bases between. The CDR3 loop reads CASSQGRTLSSYNEQFF. CDR3 DNA: TGTGCCAGCAGCCAAGGTAGGACCCTCAGCTCCTACAATGAGCAGTTCTTC.

J is TRBJ2-1 and V is TRBV7-9; 9 bases map to TRBD1. Germline V gene sequence: CDR1 SEHNR, CDR2 FQNEAQ (reference sequence). The trim removed 5 bases at V and 1 base at J, leaving 15 bases unmatched. The CDR3 has 19 amino acids. The DNA of the CDR3 is TGTGCCAGCAGCACCCCCCGGGACAGGGTAGACCAATCCTACAATGAGCAGTTCTTC. This translates into CASSTPRDRVDQSYNEQFF.

This chain links TRBV6-6 with TRBJ2-5; 7 nucleotides align to TRBD2. V was clipped by 6 bases and J by 4 bases; unmatched bases: 8. The CDR3 sequence is 14 residues long. Germline loops: CDR1 MNHNY, CDR2 SVGAGI (reference sequence). The CDR3 here is CASSPLAVGETQYF. The CDR3 nucleotides are TGTGCCAGCAGCCCTCTAGCGGTGGGAGAGACCCAGTACTTC.

This clone is a singleton in its sample. The gene calls are TRBV2 and TRBJ2-7, with D perhaps matching TRBD2 (5 bases). V gave up 5 bases and J gave up 2 bases, with 13 bases separating them. The germline CDR1 and CDR2 sequences are SNHLY and FYNNEI. This CDR3 has 14 amino acids. Here the CDR3 reads CASSRAGLAYEQYF. DNA of the CDR3: TGTGCCAGCAGTCGGGCGGGTCTAGCCTACGAGCAGTACTTC. The full variable domain, rest sourced from reference TRBV2 and TRBJ2-7, is EPEVTQTPSHQVTQMGQEVILRCVPISNHLYFYWYRQILGQKVEFLVSFYNNEISEKSEIFDDQFSVERPDGSNFTLKIRSTKLEDSAMYFCASSRAGLAYEQYFGPGTRLTVT.

This rearrangement joins TRBV9 to TRBJ2-6; tentatively, D is TRBD2 (5 bases). Germline CDR1 SGDLS, CDR2 YYNGEE. The CDR3 is 15 amino acids. Trimming took off 5 bases at V and 4 bases at J, with 13 bases between the two ends. CDR3: CASSKLDLGANVLTF. CDR3 sequence (DNA): TGTGCCAGCAGTAAACTAGATCTAGGGGCCAACGTCCTGACTTTC.

This chain uses TRBV6-1 with TRBJ2-7; 10 nucleotides agree with TRBD1. The CDR3 covers 15 residues. The trim removed 4 bases at V and 2 bases at J, leaving 5 bases unmatched. Germline CDR1 and CDR2: MNHNS and SASEGT. The CDR3 sequence: CASSVGQGTAYEQYF. The CDR3 DNA reads TGTGCCAGCAGTGTGGGACAGGGGACCGCCTACGAGCAGTACTTC.

The chain recombines TRBV28 with TRBJ2-1; no reliable D call. V gave up 3 bases and J gave up 8 bases, with 20 bases separating them. This CDR3 has 16 amino acids. Per germline, CDR1 MDHEN and CDR2 SYDVKM. The CDR3 DNA reads as TGTGCCAGCAGTTTGAGGTCGACATCAAACCGGGATGAGCAGTTCTTC. Protein: CASSLRSTSNRDEQFF.

The chain carries TRBV19 and TRBJ1-5; 7 bases fit TRBD1. V lost 2 bases and J lost 2; bases outside the gene matches: 12. CDR1 and CDR2 (germline): LNHDA, SQIVND (reference sequence). The CDR3 totals 18 residues. CDR3 in amino acids: CASSIRGQTTSGNQPQHF. The CDR3 DNA follows: TGTGCCAGTAGTATACGGGGACAGACGACCTCGGGCAATCAGCCCCAGCATTTT.

About this clone itself: Other DNA sequences in the sample encode the same CDR3. The V gene is TRBV7-9, the J gene TRBJ1-5; D gene ambiguous. There are 14 residues in the CDR3. Trimming cost V 0 bases and J 0 bases, with 3 bases left between them. The germline V gene has CDR1 SEHNR and CDR2 FQNEAQ (reference sequence). In nucleotides, the CDR3 is TGTGCCAGCAGCTTAGCGGGTAGCAATCAGCCCCAGCATTTT. Translation: CASSLAGSNQPQHF.

The genes are TRBV28 and TRBJ2-3, with D hard to call. The CDR3 sequence is 11 residues long. V shed 3 bases and J shed 4 bases, with 2 bases lying between them. The V gene's germline CDR1 is MDHEN and CDR2 SYDVKM. CDR3: CASSFSDTQYF. CDR3 coding DNA: TGTGCCAGCAGTTTTTCAGATACGCAGTATTTT.

There are a few counts of this clone. Compared with germline, one end of the junction differs, possibly owing to a read error. The chain combines TRBV4-1 with TRBJ2-7; D is unclear. The V gene's germline CDR1 is MGHRA and CDR2 YSYEKL. This CDR3 comprises 13 residues. The CDR3, as DNA: TGCGCCAGCAGCCTGTTATACGGCCGCCCCAACCTCTTC. Translated: CASSLLYGRPNLF.

The rearrangement joins TRBV7-9 to TRBJ2-7; 10 bases match TRBD2. CDR3 length equals 16 residues. Germline CDR1 is SEHNR and CDR2 is FQNEAQ (reference sequence). J lost 0 bases, V lost 5 bases, and 7 bases had no gene match. The DNA of the CDR3 is TGTGCCAGCAGCCCAGAAGCGGGAGGGATCTCCTACGAGCAGTACTTC. As protein: CASSPEAGGISYEQYF.

V usage is TRBV13 and J usage is TRBJ2-7; D is perhaps TRBD1 (6 bases). In germline, CDR1 is PRHDT, CDR2 FYEKMQ (reference sequence). V lost 6 bases, J lost 5 bases, and 20 bases lay in between. The CDR3 is made up of 15 amino acids. The CDR3 reads CASSPGRAGANEQYF. CDR3 bases: TGTGCCAGCAGTCCGGGTCGGGCAGGGGCGAACGAGCAGTACTTC.

J is TRBJ2-3 and V is TRBV5-6, with D unresolved. With 4 bases removed from V and 3 bases from J, the gap between germline ends came to 12 bases. Germline CDR1 SGHDT, CDR2 YYEEEE. This CDR3 has 14 amino acids. CDR3 in DNA: TGTGCCAGCAGCCAACCTCCGAAAACAGATACGCAGTATTTT. This sequence encodes CASSQPPKTDTQYF.

The chain has TRBV5-4 and TRBJ1-1; D is unclear. Trimming stripped 0 bases from V and 6 bases from J, with 12 bases between. CDR1 and CDR2 (germline): SGHNT, YYREEE (reference sequence). This CDR3 is 14 amino acids long. The CDR3 sequence is CASSLAFGQPEAFF. The CDR3 DNA follows: TGTGCCAGCAGCTTGGCTTTTGGGCAGCCTGAAGCTTTCTTT.

The rearrangement joins TRBV5-5 to TRBJ1-1; D unresolved. CDR3 size: 12 residues. Germline V CDR1 and CDR2: SGHKS, YYEKEE (reference sequence). Trimming pared 2 bases from V and 3 bases from J, leaving 5 bases between. The CDR3 sequence: CASSLVDTEAFF. The CDR3 DNA reads TGTGCCAGCAGCTTAGTGGACACTGAAGCTTTCTTT.

The count of this clone is one. The V and J genes are TRBV7-2 and TRBJ2-2, with D unclear. Trimming cost V 5 bases and J 2 bases, with 12 bases left between them. There are 15 residues in the CDR3. Germline values: CDR1 SGHTA, CDR2 FQGNSA. CDR3 in amino acids: CASSEYTVNTGELFF. The CDR3 DNA reads as TGTGCCAGCAGCGAATACACAGTTAACACCGGGGAGCTGTTTTTT.

The rearrangement uses TRBV5-5 and TRBJ1-5; possible D gene TRBD1, 5 bases. Per germline, CDR1 SGHKS and CDR2 YYEKEE (reference sequence). With 4 bases removed from V and 7 bases from J, the gap between germline ends came to 15 bases. CDR3 size: 14 residues. This CDR3 is CASSPRGARQPQHF. The CDR3 DNA reads as TGTGCCAGCAGCCCCCGGGGCGCACGACAGCCCCAGCATTTT.